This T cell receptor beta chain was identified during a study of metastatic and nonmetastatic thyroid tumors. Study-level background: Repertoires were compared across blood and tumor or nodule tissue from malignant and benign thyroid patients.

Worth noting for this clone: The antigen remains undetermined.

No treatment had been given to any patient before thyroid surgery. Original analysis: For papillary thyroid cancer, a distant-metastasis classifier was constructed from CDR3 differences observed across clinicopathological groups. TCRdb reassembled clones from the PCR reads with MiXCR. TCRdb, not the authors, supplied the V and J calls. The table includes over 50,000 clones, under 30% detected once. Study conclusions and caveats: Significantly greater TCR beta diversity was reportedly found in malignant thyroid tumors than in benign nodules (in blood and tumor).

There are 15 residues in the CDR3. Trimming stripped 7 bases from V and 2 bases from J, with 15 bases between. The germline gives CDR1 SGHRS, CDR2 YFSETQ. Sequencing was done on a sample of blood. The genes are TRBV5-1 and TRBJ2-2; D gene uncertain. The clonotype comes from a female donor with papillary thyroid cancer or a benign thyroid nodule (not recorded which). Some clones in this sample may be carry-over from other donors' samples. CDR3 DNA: TGCGCCAGCGCTCTGAGGCACTCCAACACCGGGGAGCTGTTTTTT. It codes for CASALRHSNTGELFF.